A single sample gave rise to the 22 T cell receptor beta chains below, sequenced in a study of technical replicates of blood from a handful of donors. Assay used: immunoSEQ multiplex PCR; TCRdb lists only in-frame clones, some missing. This table holds 70,000 to 95,000 clones, 94% found once. The sequencing input was T cells isolated from PBMCs. Every receptor here comes from a human donor in good health.

J is TRBJ2-1 and V is TRBV11-2; unclear D gene. Trimming cost V 2 bases and J 9 bases, with 14 bases left between them. The V gene's germline CDR1 is SGHAT and CDR2 FQNNGV. The CDR3 loop spans 14 amino acids. The CDR3, as DNA: TGTGCCAGCAGCTTAAGTACGGGTCAGACTGAGCAGTTCTTC. Protein: CASSLSTGQTEQFF.

The J gene is TRBJ2-2, the V gene TRBV29-1; TRBD1 is a possible D gene (6 bases). V lost 8 bases to trimming and J lost 0 bases, with 10 bases between them. The CDR3 loop spans 13 amino acids. From germline, CDR1 is SQVTM and CDR2 ANQGSEA. The CDR3 is CSCEGANTGELFF. In nucleotides, the CDR3 is TGCAGCTGTGAGGGGGCGAACACCGGGGAGCTGTTTTTT.

This chain links TRBV10-2 with TRBJ1-4; TRBD1 agrees at 8 bases. V was pared by 4 bases and J by 2 bases, with 0 bases of the junction left unmatched. The CDR3 is 14 residues long. Germline V gene lookup returns CDR1 WSHSY and CDR2 SAAADI. The CDR3 protein is CASSGQGTNEKLFF. The CDR3 region has the DNA TGCGCCAGCAGTGGACAGGGGACTAATGAAAAACTGTTTTTT.

The CDR3 sequence: CASSLAGGSYGYTF. CDR3 DNA sequence: TGTGCCAGCAGCTTGGCGGGGGGGAGCTATGGCTACACCTTC. V and J are TRBV5-4 and TRBJ1-2; a possible D gene is TRBD1 (5 bases). The germline gives CDR1 SGHNT, CDR2 YYREEE (reference sequence). The CDR3 length is 14 residues. The V and J ends lost 0 bases and 4 bases respectively, with 10 bases between them.

CDR3: CASSIDHRSRAGGSYEQYF. CDR3 sequence (DNA): TGTGCCAGTAGTATAGATCATCGGAGCCGCGCAGGAGGCTCCTACGAGCAGTACTTC. The rearrangement joins TRBV19 to TRBJ2-7, with TRBD2 as a possible D gene (5 bases). The ends were cut back, 0 bases at V and 0 bases at J, with 21 bases in the middle. From germline, CDR1 is LNHDA and CDR2 SQIVND (reference sequence). CDR3 length: 19 amino acids. The full variable domain, its missing parts supplied by reference TRBV19 and TRBJ2-7, is DGGITQSPKYLFRKEGQNVTLSCEQNLNHDAMYWYRQDPGQGLRLIYYSQIVNDFQKGDIAEGYSVSREKKESFPLTVTSAQKNPTAFYLCASSIDHRSRAGGSYEQYFGPGTRLTVT.

The V and J genes are TRBV10-3 and TRBJ2-2, with a weak D call TRBD1 (7 bases). From germline, CDR1 is ENHRY and CDR2 SYGVKD. The V end was cut by 1 base, the J end by 7 bases, with 19 bases between. This CDR3 spans 17 amino acids. The CDR3 DNA reads TGTGCCATCAGTGAGTTCGGAGGGGGCGCAGGAGGCGGGGAGCTGTTTTTT. It is translated as CAISEFGGGAGGGELFF.

J is TRBJ1-2 and V is TRBV19; D is ambiguous. The CDR3 loop spans 14 amino acids. V was clipped by 9 bases and J by 5 bases, with 19 bases between them. Germline CDR1 is LNHDA and CDR2 is SQIVND (reference sequence). In DNA form, the CDR3 reads TGTGCCAGCCATGTAGGGAGCCTTGGGTATGGCTACACCTTC. The encoded protein is CASHVGSLGYGYTF.

V gene TRBV21-1 combines with J gene TRBJ2-6; TRBD1, the table's D call, was not compared with the DNA. TRBV21-1 is classified as a pseudogene. CDR3 length equals 16 residues. The CDR3 nucleotides read TGTGCCAGCAGCAGCACCAGGGGCTTCGGGGCCAACGTCCTGACTTTC. This sequence encodes CASSSTRGFGANVLTF.

The table lists this clone with a count of one. The chain carries TRBV28 and TRBJ1-3; D is perhaps TRBD1 (6 bases). V was clipped by 4 bases and J by 3 bases, with 13 bases between them. The length of the CDR3 is 15 residues. Germline V lookup: CDR1 MDHEN, CDR2 SYDVKM. This chain's CDR3 is CASSSPGGLGNTIYF. In DNA, the CDR3 is TGTGCCAGCAGTTCCCCCGGGGGGCTTGGAAACACCATATATTTT.

The rearrangement links TRBV27 to TRBJ1-5, with TRBD1 as a possible D gene (6 bases). CDR3 length equals 15 residues. CDR1 is MNHEY and CDR2 is SMNVEV in the germline V gene (reference sequence). Trimming stripped 0 bases from V and 2 bases from J, with 8 bases between. As DNA, the CDR3 is TGTGCCAGCAGTTTATCAGGGGGGGGCAATCAGCCCCAGCATTTT. It encodes CASSLSGGGNQPQHF.

J is TRBJ1-6 and V is TRBV15, with D perhaps TRBD1 (5 bases). The CDR3 totals 18 residues. CDR1 and CDR2 (germline): LNHNV, YYDKDF (reference sequence). The V gene lost 1 base and the J gene lost 4 bases, with 17 bases spanning the gap. CDR3 DNA sequence: TGTGCCACCAGCAGAGTGTGGACACTAAAAGGGTATAATTCACCCCTCCACTTT. Its translation is CATSRVWTLKGYNSPLHF.

The CDR3 loop is CASSHQEGGTEAFF. For the CDR3, the DNA is TGCGCCAGCAGCCACCAAGAGGGGGGGACTGAAGCTTTCTTT. The chain is built from TRBV4-1 and TRBJ1-1; D may be TRBD1 (6 bases). The CDR3 is 14 residues long. V gave up 3 bases and J gave up 5 bases, with 13 bases separating them. Germline lookup yields CDR1 MGHRA and CDR2 YSYEKL.

This clone showed up just once. The chain couples TRBV2 to TRBJ2-7; D is uncertain. V dropped 1 base and J dropped 2 bases, with 3 bases sitting between them. The CDR3 is 12 residues long. Germline V gene lookup returns CDR1 SNHLY and CDR2 FYNNEI. In DNA, the CDR3 is TGTGCCAGCAGTGAAGTAACCTACGAGCAGTACTTC. Residues: CASSEVTYEQYF.

J is TRBJ2-5 and V is TRBV27, with a weak D call TRBD1 (5 bases). Germline CDR1 is MNHEY and CDR2 is SMNVEV (reference sequence). V was pared by 8 bases and J by 1 base, with 23 bases between. The CDR3 extends over 17 amino acids. CDR3 loop: CASAKFKTDNSQETQYF. CDR3 nucleotide sequence: TGTGCCAGCGCCAAATTCAAGACAGACAATTCCCAAGAGACCCAGTACTTC.

In its sample, this clone was seen a few times. The chain links TRBV29-1 to TRBJ1-1; D is unresolved. Germline lookup yields CDR1 SQVTM and CDR2 ANQGSEA. This CDR3 is 10 amino acids long. Trimming removed 7 bases from V and 3 bases from J, with 6 bases in between. The CDR3 sequence: CSASDTEAFF. The CDR3 DNA reads as TGCAGCGCCAGCGACACTGAAGCTTTCTTT.

The chain carries TRBV4-1 and TRBJ2-1, with TRBD1 as a possible D gene (6 bases). The CDR3 covers 12 residues. V shed 6 bases and J shed 9 bases, with 12 bases lying between them. From germline, CDR1 is MGHRA and CDR2 YSYEKL. The CDR3 sequence: CASSLGASEQFF. Written as DNA, the CDR3 is TGCGCCAGCAGTCTGGGGGCGTCTGAGCAGTTCTTC.

The chain combines TRBV7-6 with TRBJ2-3; the match to TRBD1 covers 7 bases. The germline V gene has CDR1 SGHVS and CDR2 FNYEAQ. V lost 3 bases, J lost 3 bases, and 3 bases stayed unmatched. This CDR3 is 14 amino acids long. The CDR3 sequence is CASSLGTATDTQYF. The CDR3 coding sequence is TGTGCCAGCAGCTTGGGGACAGCTACAGATACGCAGTATTTT.

This chain joins TRBV19 and TRBJ2-2, with 10 bases lining up with TRBD2. Germline CDR1 reads LNHDA; CDR2 reads SQIVND (reference sequence). J lost 7 bases, V lost 3 bases, and 8 bases had no gene match. This CDR3 is built from 16 residues. The CDR3 nucleotides read TGTGCCAGTAGTATGGGGTCTAGCGGGAGAGTCGGGGAGCTGTTTTTT. It yields the protein CASSMGSSGRVGELFF.

The V and J genes are TRBV18 and TRBJ2-1; tentative D call: TRBD2 (6 bases). V was trimmed by 2 bases and J by 5 bases, leaving 7 bases between them. Germline CDR1 reads KGHSH; CDR2 reads LQKENI. CDR3 length: 13 amino acids. This chain's CDR3 is CASSPREDNEQFF. CDR3 bases: TGTGCCAGCTCACCAAGGGAGGACAATGAGCAGTTCTTC.

The chain recombines TRBV2 with TRBJ2-5; TRBD2 agrees at 11 bases. With 2 bases clipped from V and 9 bases from J, the junction kept 8 bases outside the gene matches. The CDR3 loop spans 15 amino acids. Germline V gene lookup returns CDR1 SNHLY and CDR2 FYNNEI. CDR3 sequence: CASSERLAGPPAQYF. CDR3 DNA sequence: TGTGCCAGCAGTGAAAGACTAGCGGGGCCTCCGGCCCAGTACTTC.

This chain links TRBV6-6 with TRBJ2-2; maybe TRBD1 (6 bases). Trimming left V 6 bases short and J 6 bases short, with 14 bases between. The CDR3 is made up of 14 amino acids. Germline V gene data show CDR1 as MNHNY and CDR2 as SVGAGI (reference sequence). The CDR3 sequence is CASRKQGRAGELFF. In DNA, the CDR3 is TGTGCCAGCAGAAAACAGGGTAGGGCCGGGGAGCTGTTTTTT.

This clone was picked up one time. The same CDR3 can be traced to other DNA sequences in this sample. V usage is TRBV5-1 and J usage is TRBJ2-7; D is undetermined. The CDR3 extends over 13 amino acids. Germline V gene data show CDR1 as SGHRS and CDR2 as YFSETQ. V shed 5 bases and J shed 5 bases, with 14 bases lying between them. The DNA of the CDR3 is TGCGCCAGCAGTCAGGTACCAGGTAACGAGCAGTACTTC. Translating it yields CASSQVPGNEQYF.